This TCR beta chain was recorded in a study of metastatic and nonmetastatic thyroid tumors (TCRdb year 2020). Notes on the research overall: Repertoires were compared across peripheral blood and tumor or nodule tissue samples from malignant and benign thyroid patients.

Library preparation was by PCR. The sequencer was an Illumina HiSeq 4000. High-throughput sequencing was used to profile the TCR beta-chain CDR3 region of each patient. The source study handled its data this way. CDR3 differences across clinicopathological groups were used to build a classifier for discriminating distant-metastatic papillary thyroid cancer patients. Repertoire diversity was assessed with the Shannon index, and tumor-blood repertoire similarity with the Morisita-Horn index. In TCRdb, the public reads were trimmed at Q25 with fastp and aligned with MiXCR, with productive beta chains retained. TCRdb assigned the V and J calls; the authors' analysis was not used. For this sample the table gives tens of thousands of clones, of which about 15% were detected only once. Together, the top ten hold about 6.8% of the sample. Before undergoing thyroid surgery, none of the patients had been given any kind of treatment. The study retrospectively analysed patient clinical samples collected from the early 2010s to the late 2010s using T-cell receptor beta sequencing.

Beyond this particular receptor, the publication reports: In both blood and tumor samples, TCR beta diversity was reported to be significantly higher in malignant tumors than in benign nodules.

Based on its abundance in the sample, this clone is medium-sized (0.01 to 0.1%). Its antigen is currently not known. The input lacks base qualities; no much larger clone sits a single base away. The germline V gene (reference sequence) yields LNHDA for CDR1 and SQIVND for CDR2. Including the terminal cysteine and phenylalanine, the CDR3 comprises 14 residues. Only the CDR3 portion is preserved as DNA: 42 bases, with reading frame beginning at the first base. The germline ends are 8 bases apart after V is trimmed by 2 bases and J by 1 base. This receptor was taken from a male donor with papillary thyroid cancer or a benign thyroid nodule (not recorded which). Some clones in this sample may be carry-over from other donors' samples. Rearrangement joined TRBV19 to TRBJ1-1, with no confident D gene call. The material sequenced was blood. The sequenced DNA is TGTGCCAGTAGTATATCGTCCCCGAACACTGAAGCTTTCTTT. This sequence encodes CASSISSPNTEAFF. When the CDR3 is completed using the reference TRBV19 and TRBJ1-1 genes on either side, the full variable domain is DGGITQSPKYLFRKEGQNVTLSCEQNLNHDAMYWYRQDPGQGLRLIYYSQIVNDFQKGDIAEGYSVSREKKESFPLTVTSAQKNPTAFYLCASSISSPNTEAFFGQGTRLTVV.